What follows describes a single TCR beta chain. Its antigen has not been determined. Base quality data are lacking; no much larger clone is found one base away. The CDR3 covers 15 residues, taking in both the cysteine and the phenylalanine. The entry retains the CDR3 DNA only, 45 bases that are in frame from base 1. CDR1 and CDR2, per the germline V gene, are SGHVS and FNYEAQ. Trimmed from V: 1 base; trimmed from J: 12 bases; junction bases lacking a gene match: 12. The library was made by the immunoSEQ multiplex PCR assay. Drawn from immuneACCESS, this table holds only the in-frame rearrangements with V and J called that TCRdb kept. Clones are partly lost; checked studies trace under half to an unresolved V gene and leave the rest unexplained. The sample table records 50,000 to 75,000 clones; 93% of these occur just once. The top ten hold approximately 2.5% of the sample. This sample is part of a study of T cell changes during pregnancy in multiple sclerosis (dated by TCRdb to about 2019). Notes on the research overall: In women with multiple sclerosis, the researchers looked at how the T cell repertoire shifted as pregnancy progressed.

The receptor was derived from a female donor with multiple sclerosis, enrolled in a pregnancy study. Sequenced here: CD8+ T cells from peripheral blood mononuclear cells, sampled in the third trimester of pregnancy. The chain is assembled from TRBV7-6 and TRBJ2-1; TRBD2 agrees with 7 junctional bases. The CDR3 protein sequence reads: CASSLVGTGGRGQFF. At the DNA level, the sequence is TGTGCCAGCAGCTTAGTCGGGACGGGCGGGAGAGGGCAGTTCTTC.